A single sample gave rise to the 19 T cell receptor beta chains below, sequenced in a study of immune cell composition in non-small cell lung cancer. Using immunoSEQ multiplex PCR, the repertoire was profiled, and TCRdb retains in-frame clones only, with some absent. Among fewer than 20,000 clones, around 80% were seen once, and the ten largest hold 9.8%. Normal lung was sampled as far from the tumour as possible, at least 3 cm. This sample also appeared in a second study, on CD4 T cells in lung cancer.

Material for sequencing was non-adjacent lung tissue. These TCRs come from a human donor with non-small cell lung cancer.

The chain employs TRBV5-6 and TRBJ1-2, with 10 positions matching TRBD1. The V gene's germline CDR1 is SGHDT and CDR2 YYEEEE. J gave up 4 bases and V 1 base, and 7 bases lay outside the gene matches. The CDR3 is made up of 16 amino acids. As DNA, the CDR3 is TGTGCCAGCAGCTTGAGAGGGACAGGGGCGATCTATGGCTACACCTTC. Amino acid sequence: CASSLRGTGAIYGYTF.

This chain uses TRBV5-1 with TRBJ1-6; D uncertain. Trimming pared 8 bases from V and 7 bases from J, leaving 13 bases between. The CDR3 sequence is 13 residues long. The germline CDR1 and CDR2 sequences are SGHRS and YFSETQ. CDR3 bases: TGCGCCAGTCAGCAGGAGGGAAATTCACCCCTCCACTTT. Translated, it gives CASQQEGNSPLHF.

The V and J genes are TRBV6-5 and TRBJ1-2, with 8 bases fitting TRBD1. V was clipped by 6 bases and J by 7 bases; unmatched bases: 7. CDR1 and CDR2 (germline): MNHEY, SVGAGI. The CDR3 is 13 residues long. CDR3 bases: TGTGCCAGCAGCCCAGGGGGCGCCGGTGGCTACACCTTC. Amino acids: CASSPGGAGGYTF.

The V gene is TRBV18, the J gene TRBJ2-1; D is perhaps TRBD1 (6 bases). Germline values: CDR1 KGHSH, CDR2 LQKENI. Trimming left V 5 bases short and J 8 bases short, with 13 bases between. The CDR3 consists of 13 residues. DNA for the CDR3: TGTGCCAGCTCATTGGGGGCCGGGTATGAGCAGTTCTTC. Its protein is CASSLGAGYEQFF.

The rearrangement uses TRBV20-1 and TRBJ2-7, with D possibly TRBD2 on 5 matching bases. Per the germline V gene, CDR1 is DFQATT and CDR2 is SNEGSKA (reference sequence). The CDR3 contains 11 residues. V was shortened by 0 bases and J by 10 bases, with 10 bases between the two germline ends. The CDR3 spells CSARDEGNQYF. DNA of the CDR3: TGCAGTGCTAGAGATGAGGGAAACCAGTACTTC.

This clone appeared once. The chain employs TRBV6-5 and TRBJ1-1, with D perhaps matching TRBD1 (5 bases). Deletions cut 0 bases from V and 1 base from J, with 6 bases between. The CDR3 contains 14 residues. Germline CDR1 is MNHEY and CDR2 is SVGAGI. The CDR3 loop reads CASSYSGGNTEAFF. In nucleotides, the CDR3 is TGTGCCAGCAGTTACTCCGGGGGGAACACTGAAGCTTTCTTT.

This clone ranks as medium-sized. The chain joins TRBV4-1 to TRBJ1-3, with D unresolved. V was clipped by 1 base and J by 3 bases, with 10 bases between them. Germline CDR1 is MGHRA and CDR2 is YSYEKL. The CDR3 runs to 15 residues. The DNA of the CDR3 is TGCGCCAGCAGCCAAGGACCATACTATGGAAACACCATATATTTT. The encoded protein is CASSQGPYYGNTIYF.

The chain combines TRBV5-1 with TRBJ1-1; D ambiguous. Deletions cut 1 base from V and 1 base from J, with 14 bases between. CDR3 length: 16 amino acids. Germline CDR1 reads SGHRS; CDR2 reads YFSETQ. CDR3 loop: CASSLIAATPNTEAFF. In nucleotides, the CDR3 is TGCGCCAGCAGCTTGATCGCGGCTACACCGAACACTGAAGCTTTCTTT.

The chain recombines TRBV19 with TRBJ2-1; 9 nucleotides line up with TRBD1. This CDR3 is built from 16 residues. Germline V gene sequence: CDR1 LNHDA, CDR2 SQIVND (reference sequence). Germline trimming cut 2 bases from V and 4 bases from J; bases unmatched to any gene: 6. CDR3 bases: TGTGCCAGTAGTATAATAAGGACAGGGGATTACAATGAGCAGTTCTTC. Encoded protein: CASSIIRTGDYNEQFF.

The rearrangement links TRBV5-4 to TRBJ2-3, with TRBD2 identical over 10 bases. This CDR3 region has 17 residues. V trimming: 4 bases; J trimming: 1 base; junction bases outside the gene matches: 9. The germline CDR1 and CDR2 sequences are SGHNT and YYREEE (reference sequence). The CDR3 region is CASSAPGSGRGTDTQYF. DNA for the CDR3: TGTGCCAGCAGCGCACCAGGCAGCGGGAGGGGCACAGATACGCAGTATTTT. Looking up the rest from reference TRBV5-4 and TRBJ2-3 gives the full variable domain: ETGVTQSPTHLIKTRGQQVTLRCSSQSGHNTVSWYQQALGQGPQFIFQYYREEENGRGNFPPRFSGLQFPNYSSELNVNALELDDSALYLCASSAPGSGRGTDTQYFGPGTRLTVL.

This clone turned up a few times. The rearrangement uses TRBV19 and TRBJ1-5; maybe TRBD1 (6 bases). CDR3 size: 17 residues. CDR1 is LNHDA, CDR2 SQIVND, per germline (reference sequence). V lost 2 bases to trimming and J lost 4 bases, with 18 bases between them. The CDR3, as DNA: TGTGCCAGTAGTATAAAGGAGGGAACAGGGCTAAATCAGCCCCAGCATTTT. It yields the protein CASSIKEGTGLNQPQHF.

The chain couples TRBV4-3 to TRBJ2-1, with D maybe TRBD1 (7 bases). The germline gives CDR1 LGHNA, CDR2 YSLEER. The CDR3 contains 18 residues. Trimming left V 0 bases short and J 7 bases short, with 22 bases between. The CDR3 region is CASSQDVIGGGTMNEQFF. CDR3 DNA: TGCGCCAGCAGCCAAGATGTAATAGGAGGGGGCACGATGAATGAGCAGTTCTTC.

CDR3 sequence reads: CASTFRPQSSYEQYF. The CDR3 DNA reads TGTGCCAGCACCTTTAGGCCCCAAAGCTCCTACGAGCAGTACTTC. The chain is built from TRBV27 and TRBJ2-7; no clear D. CDR3 length: 15 residues. Germline V CDR1 and CDR2: MNHEY, SMNVEV (reference sequence). V was shortened by 7 bases and J by 0 bases, with 16 bases between the two germline ends.

With regard to this clone: Other DNA sequences within the sample encode an identical CDR3. This rearrangement joins TRBV11-3 to TRBJ2-7, with 7 positions matching TRBD1. Germline V gene sequence: CDR1 SGHNT, CDR2 YENEEA. The CDR3 runs 13 residues. V dropped 5 bases and J dropped 6; count of bases not matched to a gene: 7. CDR3 loop: CASSRDRVGEQYF. The CDR3 DNA reads as TGTGCCAGCAGCAGAGACAGGGTAGGCGAGCAGTACTTC.

This clone was counted between two and nine times. In the same sample, other DNA sequences code for this CDR3. The genes are TRBV5-1 and TRBJ2-7, with 7 bases matching TRBD1. Trimming took 3 bases from V and 0 from J; bases not matched to a gene: 3. CDR3 length equals 14 residues. The germline V gene encodes CDR1 SGHRS and CDR2 YFSETQ. The chain's CDR3 is CASSSGQSSYEQYF. Here the CDR3 DNA reads TGCGCCAGCAGCTCGGGACAGAGCTCCTACGAGCAGTACTTC.

This rearrangement joins TRBV7-2 to TRBJ2-1, with D hard to call. This CDR3 has 13 residues. Trimming removed 1 base from V and 7 bases from J, with 8 bases in between. The V gene's germline CDR1 is SGHTA and CDR2 FQGNSA. Written as DNA, the CDR3 is TGTGCCAGCAGCTTAGGGCGGTTTAATGAGCAGTTCTTC. This sequence encodes CASSLGRFNEQFF.

This clone was counted only a few times. V usage is TRBV6-1 and J usage is TRBJ1-2; TRBD1 aligns across 9 bases. The CDR3 is 14 residues long. V shed 8 bases, J shed 3 bases, and the junction held 7 bases outside the gene matches. Germline assignment: CDR1 MNHNS and CDR2 SASEGT. CDR3 in DNA: TGTGCCAGCGAAAACAGGGGGCGAGACTATGGCTACACCTTC. This sequence encodes CASENRGRDYGYTF.

This chain connects TRBV6-6 to TRBJ1-2; TRBD1 might be the D (6 bases). The CDR3 is made up of 13 amino acids. Between the trimmed V and J ends, which lost 7 bases and 2 bases, there was a span of 11 bases. Germline V lookup: CDR1 MNHNY, CDR2 SVGAGI (reference sequence). The CDR3 region is CASTERGNYGYTF. The CDR3 bases are TGTGCCAGCACCGAGAGGGGGAACTATGGCTACACCTTC.

The rearrangement joins TRBV6-6 to TRBJ2-7, with 7 bases fitting TRBD1. The length of the CDR3 is 14 residues. V gave up 3 bases and J gave up 0 bases; unmatched junction bases: 2. Germline values: CDR1 MNHNY, CDR2 SVGAGI (reference sequence). CDR3 in DNA: TGTGCCAGCAGTTATAGGGGGCTCTCCTACGAGCAGTACTTC. Its protein product is CASSYRGLSYEQYF.